This T cell receptor beta chain comes out of a study of Ad26.COV2.S vaccination and SARS-CoV-2 variants. At the level of the study: Once or twice, 56 days apart, Ad26.COV2.S was delivered intramuscularly.

The CDR3 extends over 14 amino acids. Germline CDR1 is SGHAT and CDR2 is FQNNGV. Trimming took off 5 bases at V and 3 bases at J, with 13 bases between the two ends. Sequenced by immunoSEQ multiplex PCR; TCRdb stores in-frame clones only, minus some. Of a few hundred thousand clones in the sample, about four fifths were seen once. Stated treatment: 15 to 20 received Ad26.COV2.S at low or high dose, single or two shots; several received placebo; per-sample allocation not given. The study sampled participants on day 63 after the first vaccine or placebo injection. The input for sequencing was peripheral blood, taken in a trial of Ad26.COV2.S vaccine versus placebo. This sequence originates from a person aged 18-60 years who received the Ad26.COV2.S COVID-19 vaccine or a placebo. This chain links TRBV11-2 with TRBJ1-2, with D unclear. The CDR3 loop is CASSPAGGYYGYTF. The CDR3 bases are TGTGCCAGCAGCCCCGCGGGAGGTTACTATGGCTACACCTTC.